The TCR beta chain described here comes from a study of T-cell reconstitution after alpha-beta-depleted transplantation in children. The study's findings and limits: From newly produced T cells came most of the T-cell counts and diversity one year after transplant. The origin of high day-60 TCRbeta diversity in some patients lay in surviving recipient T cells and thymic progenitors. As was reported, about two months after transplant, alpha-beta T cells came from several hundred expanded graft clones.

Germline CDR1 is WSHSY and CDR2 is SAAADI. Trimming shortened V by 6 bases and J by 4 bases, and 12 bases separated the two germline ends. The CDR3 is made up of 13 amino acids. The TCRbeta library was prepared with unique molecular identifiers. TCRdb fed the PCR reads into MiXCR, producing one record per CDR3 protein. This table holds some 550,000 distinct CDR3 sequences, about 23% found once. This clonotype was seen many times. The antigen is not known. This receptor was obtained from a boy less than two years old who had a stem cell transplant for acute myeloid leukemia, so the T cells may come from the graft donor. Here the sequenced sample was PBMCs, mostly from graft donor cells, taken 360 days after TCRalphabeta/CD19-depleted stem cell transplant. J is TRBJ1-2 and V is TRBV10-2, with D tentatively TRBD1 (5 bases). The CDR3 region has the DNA TGCGCCAGCAGCGAGGGACTTCGCTATGGCTACACCTTC. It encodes CASSEGLRYGYTF.